This T cell receptor (beta chain) stems from a study of OX40 agonist ivuxolimab in advanced cancers. Germline values: CDR1 SGHRS, CDR2 YFSETQ. The CDR3 totals 19 residues. With 1 base removed from V and 0 bases from J, the gap between germline ends came to 20 bases. The repertoire was sequenced with immunoSEQ multiplex PCR; TCRdb's copy has only in-frame clones and lacks some. Of about 90,000 clones listed, around 90% are singletons. Excluded were patients having autoimmune disease history or systemic immunosuppression. The sample consisted of CD4+ or CD8+ T cells sorted from blood, taken in a trial of the OX40 agonist ivuxolimab. V usage is TRBV5-1 and J usage is TRBJ2-1; weak D call: TRBD1 (5 bases). The clonotype originates from an adult with an advanced solid tumor such as melanoma, head and neck, liver or kidney cancer. The CDR3 sequence is CASSLFAGSRIGSYNEQFF. The CDR3 DNA reads as TGCGCCAGCAGCTTGTTCGCAGGGTCCAGAATTGGCTCCTACAATGAGCAGTTCTTC.